Each of the 22 T cell receptor beta chains below was sequenced from the same sample in a study of OX40 agonist ivuxolimab in advanced cancers. TCRdb keeps only in-frame clones here, not all; method: immunoSEQ multiplex PCR. Here the sample spans about 63,000 clones, 80% to 90% being singletons. Material: CD4+ or CD8+ T cells sorted from blood, obtained in a trial of the OX40 agonist ivuxolimab. The receptor source for this set is an adult with an advanced solid tumor such as melanoma, head and neck, liver or kidney cancer.

V and J are TRBV7-6 and TRBJ1-1; no clear D. V dropped 5 bases and J dropped 0 bases, with 16 bases sitting between them. This CDR3 has 16 amino acids. CDR1 is SGHVS and CDR2 is FNYEAQ in the germline V gene. CDR3 coding DNA: TGTGCCAGCAGCAGCCGGAGGGAAAACATGAACACTGAAGCTTTCTTT. Protein: CASSSRRENMNTEAFF.

The chain recombines TRBV6-5 with TRBJ2-5; unclear D gene. CDR1 and CDR2 from the germline V gene are MNHEY and SVGAGI. This CDR3 comprises 12 residues. Trimming pared 5 bases from V and 4 bases from J, leaving 8 bases between. CDR3 coding DNA: TGTGCCAGCAGTACGGCTAGAGAGACCCAGTACTTC. It specifies CASSTARETQYF.

The CDR3 DNA sequence: TGTGCCAGCAGTGAAGGAGGGACAGGGGGCTTTGAGCAGTTCTTC. Protein: CASSEGGTGGFEQFF. V is TRBV2 and J is TRBJ2-1; 12 nucleotides match TRBD1. CDR1 SNHLY and CDR2 FYNNEI come from the germline V gene. V gave up 1 base and J gave up 9 bases; unmatched junction bases: 4. The CDR3 is 15 amino acids. Based on the CDR3 plus reference TRBV2 and TRBJ2-1, the full variable domain is EPEVTQTPSHQVTQMGQEVILRCVPISNHLYFYWYRQILGQKVEFLVSFYNNEISEKSEIFDDQFSVERPDGSNFTLKIRSTKLEDSAMYFCASSEGGTGGFEQFFGPGTRLTVL.

The gene calls are TRBV9 and TRBJ2-1; TRBD2 aligns across 9 bases. This CDR3 comprises 15 residues. CDR1 and CDR2 from the germline V gene are SGDLS and YYNGEE. Trimming at V came to 2 bases and at J to 6 bases, leaving 6 bases not matched to a gene. CDR3 amino acids: CASSVGSGGINEQFF. The CDR3 DNA is TGTGCCAGCAGCGTGGGAAGCGGGGGGATCAATGAGCAGTTCTTC.

The chain employs TRBV5-1 and TRBJ2-1; D unresolved. Trimming took 2 bases from V and 5 from J, leaving 2 bases between them. Germline V lookup: CDR1 SGHRS, CDR2 YFSETQ. The CDR3 extends over 11 amino acids. The CDR3 DNA reads TGCGCCAGCAGCTTCAACAATGAGCAGTTCTTC. This codes for CASSFNNEQFF. Combining the CDR3 with reference TRBV5-1 and TRBJ2-1 gives the whole variable domain KAGVTQTPRYLIKTRGQQVTLSCSPISGHRSVSWYQQTPGQGLQFLFEYFSETQRNKGNFPGRFSGRQFSNSRSEMNVSTLELGDSALYLCASSFNNEQFFGPGTRLTVL.

The rearrangement uses TRBV11-2 and TRBJ2-7; 7 positions match TRBD1. The CDR3 spans 14 residues. The V gene's germline CDR1 is SGHAT and CDR2 FQNNGV. V was clipped by 5 bases and J by 2 bases; unmatched bases: 6. In nucleotides, the CDR3 is TGTGCCAGCAGCGCCTGGCAGGGGGCCTACGAGCAGTACTTC. Translating gives CASSAWQGAYEQYF. The variable domain in full, with the rest retrieved from reference TRBV11-2 and TRBJ2-7, is EAGVAQSPRYKIIEKRQSVAFWCNPISGHATLYWYQQILGQGPKLLIQFQNNGVVDDSQLPKDRFSAERLKGVDSTLKIQPAKLEDSAVYLCASSAWQGAYEQYFGPGTRLTVT.

This rearrangement joins TRBV5-5 to TRBJ2-3, with D tentatively TRBD1 (5 bases). V shed 0 bases and J shed 5 bases, with 13 bases lying between them. CDR1 and CDR2 from the germline V gene are SGHKS and YYEKEE (reference sequence). This CDR3 contains 15 residues. CDR3 loop: CASSLVVREGDTQYF. Written as DNA, the CDR3 is TGTGCCAGCAGCTTGGTGGTCAGGGAAGGAGATACGCAGTATTTT.

The J gene is TRBJ1-2, the V gene TRBV28; D is perhaps TRBD1 (6 bases). Germline V lookup: CDR1 MDHEN, CDR2 SYDVKM. This CDR3 region has 15 residues. Trimming stripped 2 bases from V and 4 bases from J, with 14 bases between. The chain's CDR3 is CASSLQQGGLYGYTF. CDR3 bases: TGTGCCAGCAGTTTACAACAGGGAGGGCTCTATGGCTACACCTTC.

A single count supports this clone. The gene calls are TRBV11-1 and TRBJ1-1, with a weak D call TRBD1 (6 bases). The germline gives CDR1 SGHAT, CDR2 FQDESV (reference sequence). There are 15 residues in the CDR3. V lost 5 bases, J lost 0 bases, and 13 bases lay in between. The CDR3 DNA reads as TGTGCCAGCAGCCGGGGGGCACAAATGAACACTGAAGCTTTCTTT. Amino acids: CASSRGAQMNTEAFF.

The genes are TRBV5-1 and TRBJ1-3, with D uncertain. V was cut by 1 base and J by 10 bases, with 12 bases left in between. Germline CDR1 SGHRS, CDR2 YFSETQ. This CDR3 has 13 residues. The CDR3 region has the DNA TGCGCCAGCAGCTTGTCTCCGACTGGGACCATATATTTT. It translates to CASSLSPTGTIYF.

The CDR3 sequence: CASSPLVGGNEKLFF. CDR3 nucleotide sequence: TGTGCCAGCAGTCCCCTCGTAGGGGGTAATGAAAAACTGTTTTTT. The chain couples TRBV28 to TRBJ1-4; possibly TRBD1 for D (6 bases). Germline loops: CDR1 MDHEN, CDR2 SYDVKM. Between the trimmed V and J ends, which lost 5 bases and 4 bases, there was a span of 14 bases. The CDR3 covers 15 residues.

The chain joins TRBV11-2 to TRBJ2-7; the D is unclear. The CDR3 covers 15 residues. The germline V gene has CDR1 SGHAT and CDR2 FQNNGV. The germline V and J ends were trimmed by 1 base and 6 bases, with 16 bases remaining between them. CDR3 DNA: TGTGCCAGCAGCTTAGGACGAGACTCGTCACCCGAGCAGTACTTC. Encoded protein: CASSLGRDSSPEQYF.

This chain uses TRBV2 with TRBJ2-3; D is unresolved. With 4 bases removed from V and 7 bases from J, the gap between germline ends came to 12 bases. The germline V gene encodes CDR1 SNHLY and CDR2 FYNNEI. The CDR3 is 13 residues long. This CDR3 reads CASSVARGYTQYF. For the CDR3, the DNA is TGTGCCAGCAGTGTAGCCCGAGGTTATACGCAGTATTTT.

The J gene is TRBJ2-3, the V gene TRBV15; no reliable D call. V was cut by 5 bases and J by 3 bases, with 9 bases left in between. This CDR3 has 13 residues. Germline lookup yields CDR1 LNHNV and CDR2 YYDKDF (reference sequence). CDR3 amino acids: CATSRLRTDTQYF. The CDR3 coding sequence is TGTGCCACCAGCCGTCTCAGGACAGATACGCAGTATTTT.

The chain couples TRBV18 to TRBJ2-1; no definite D call. The V gene's germline CDR1 is KGHSH and CDR2 LQKENI. The CDR3 totals 17 residues. The ends were cut back, 6 bases at V and 6 bases at J, with 24 bases in the middle. Written as DNA, the CDR3 is TGTGCCAGCTCTAACGTTGTAGGGCAGGTACTTTTCAATGAGCAGTTCTTC. Protein sequence: CASSNVVGQVLFNEQFF.

The chain uses TRBV18 and TRBJ1-2, with TRBD1 matching 10 bases. The CDR3 sequence is 17 residues long. V gave up 3 bases and J gave up 4 bases; unmatched junction bases: 11. CDR1 and CDR2 from the germline V gene are KGHSH and LQKENI. The CDR3 nucleotides read TGTGCCAGCTCACCCGGGACAGGGGTTCTTTCCATCTATGGCTACACCTTC. Translating it yields CASSPGTGVLSIYGYTF.

V is TRBV4-2 and J is TRBJ1-1; TRBD1 is a possible D gene (5 bases). The length of the CDR3 is 16 residues. Germline CDR1 and CDR2: LGHNA and YNFKEQ. The V gene lost 1 base and the J gene lost 0 bases, with 12 bases spanning the gap. In DNA, the CDR3 is TGTGCCAGCAGCCAAGGGGGCGGAGGAATGAACACTGAAGCTTTCTTT. It is translated as CASSQGGGGMNTEAFF.

The V call is TRBV4-2, the J call TRBJ2-6, with 7 bases matching TRBD1. The ends lost 4 bases at V and 4 bases at J; junction bases unmatched: 10. Per the germline V gene, CDR1 is LGHNA and CDR2 is YNFKEQ. The CDR3 contains 17 residues. CDR3 DNA sequence: TGTGCCAGCAGCCTTCGACAGGGTATTACGGGGGCCAACGTCCTGACTTTC. Amino acids: CASSLRQGITGANVLTF.

This clone was picked up one time. Other DNA sequences from this sample encode an identical CDR3 as well. This chain joins TRBV18 and TRBJ2-5, with unresolved D. CDR3 size: 11 residues. Germline CDR1 is KGHSH and CDR2 is LQKENI. The germline V and J ends were trimmed by 1 base and 5 bases, with 2 bases remaining between them. CDR3: CASSPRETQYF. As DNA, the CDR3 is TGTGCCAGCTCACCACGGGAGACCCAGTACTTC.

The chain combines TRBV11-3 with TRBJ1-1; D call uncertain. Germline V gene lookup returns CDR1 SGHNT and CDR2 YENEEA. The V end lost 3 bases, the J end lost 4 bases, and 9 bases lay between the germline ends. The CDR3 consists of 13 residues. CDR3 coding DNA: TGTGCCAGCAGCTTTGGCGGTGGCACTGAAGCTTTCTTT. Its protein product is CASSFGGGTEAFF. Together with reference TRBV11-3 and TRBJ1-1, the CDR3 gives the full variable domain: EAGVVQSPRYKIIEKKQPVAFWCNPISGHNTLYWYLQNLGQGPELLIRYENEEAVDDSQLPKDRFSAERLKGVDSTLKIQPAELGDSAVYLCASSFGGGTEAFFGQGTRLTVV.

This chain links TRBV7-2 with TRBJ1-1; D is unclear. The V gene lost 3 bases and the J gene lost 11 bases, with 16 bases spanning the gap. The CDR3 loop spans 13 amino acids. Germline V gives CDR1 SGHTA, CDR2 FQGNSA. The CDR3 reads CASSFTTLGEAFF. The CDR3 DNA reads TGTGCCAGCAGCTTTACGACCCTTGGGGAGGCTTTCTTT.

V is TRBV11-2 and J is TRBJ2-2; possible D gene TRBD1, 6 bases. Germline lookup yields CDR1 SGHAT and CDR2 FQNNGV. V lost 4 bases and J 2 bases, leaving 11 bases between the germline ends. There are 15 residues in the CDR3. The CDR3 sequence: CASSSRQANTGELFF. The DNA of the CDR3 is TGTGCCAGCAGCTCCCGACAGGCCAACACCGGGGAGCTGTTTTTT. The full variable domain, its missing parts supplied by reference TRBV11-2 and TRBJ2-2, is EAGVAQSPRYKIIEKRQSVAFWCNPISGHATLYWYQQILGQGPKLLIQFQNNGVVDDSQLPKDRFSAERLKGVDSTLKIQPAKLEDSAVYLCASSSRQANTGELFFGEGSRLTVL.